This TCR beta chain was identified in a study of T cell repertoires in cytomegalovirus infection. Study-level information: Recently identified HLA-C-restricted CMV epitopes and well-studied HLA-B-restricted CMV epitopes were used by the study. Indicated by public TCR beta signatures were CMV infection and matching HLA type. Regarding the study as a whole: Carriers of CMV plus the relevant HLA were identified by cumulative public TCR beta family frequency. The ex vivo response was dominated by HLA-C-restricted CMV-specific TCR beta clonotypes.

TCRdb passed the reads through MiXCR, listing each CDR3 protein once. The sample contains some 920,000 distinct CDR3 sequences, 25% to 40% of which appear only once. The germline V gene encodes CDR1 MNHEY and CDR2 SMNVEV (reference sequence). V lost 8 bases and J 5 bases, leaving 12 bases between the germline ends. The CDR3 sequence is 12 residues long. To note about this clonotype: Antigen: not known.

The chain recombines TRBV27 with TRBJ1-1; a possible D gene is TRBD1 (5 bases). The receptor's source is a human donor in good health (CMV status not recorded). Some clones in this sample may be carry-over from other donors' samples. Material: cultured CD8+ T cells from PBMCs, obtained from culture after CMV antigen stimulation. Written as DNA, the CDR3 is TGTGCCAGCGCCCAGGGTGGTACTGAAGCTTTCTTT. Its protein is CASAQGGTEAFF.